A single sample gave rise to the 10 T cell receptor beta chains below, sequenced in a study of T cell repertoires in cytomegalovirus infection. From the reads, TCRdb called clonotypes with MiXCR, one entry per CDR3 protein. The sample has around 47,000 distinct CDR3 sequences; around 20% are singletons. These TCRs' antigens remain unknown. Sequenced here: CD8+ T cells from cultured PBMCs, sampled from culture after CMV antigen stimulation. These receptors were collected from a human donor in good health (CMV status not recorded). Some clones in this sample may be carry-over from other donors' samples.

The J gene is TRBJ2-5, the V gene TRBV12-3 or TRBV12-4, with D perhaps TRBD1 or TRBD2 (6 bases each). The CDR3 is 15 residues long. Trimming shortened V by 5 bases and J by 4 bases, and 17 bases separated the two germline ends. The CDR3 loop is CASSMGAGLGETQYF. The CDR3 DNA is TGTGCCAGCAGTATGGGGGCGGGACTTGGAGAGACCCAGTACTTC.

The chain joins TRBV19 to TRBJ1-1; tentative D call: TRBD1 (5 bases). Germline assignment: CDR1 LNHDA and CDR2 SQIVND (reference sequence). This CDR3 spans 16 amino acids. V was pared by 3 bases and J by 1 base, with 15 bases between. The CDR3 region has the DNA TGTGCCAGTAGTATCCTTCGGGACCACAAGAACACTGAAGCTTTCTTT. Its translation: CASSILRDHKNTEAFF.

Only one count was recorded for this clonotype. Sequence at one end of the junction differs from germline and may be a read error. The rearrangement uses TRBV9 and TRBJ2-4; possibly TRBD2 for D (5 bases). The CDR3 length is 14 residues. Germline V gene sequence: CDR1 SGDLS, CDR2 YYNGEE. The CDR3 DNA is TGTGCCAGCAGCGGCCGACTAAACCAAAACAGTCAGTACTTC. It translates to CASSGRLNQNSQYF.

This clonotype was found a few times. V is TRBV4-1 and J is TRBJ2-7; 7 bases are a match to TRBD2. CDR1 MGHRA and CDR2 YSYEKL come from the germline V gene. The V gene end was trimmed by 0 bases and the J gene end by 3 bases; junction bases not matched to a gene: 8. This CDR3 contains 16 residues. The CDR3: CASSQEREVGSYEQYF. CDR3 in DNA: TGCGCCAGCAGCCAAGAACGGGAGGTAGGCAGCTACGAGCAGTACTTC.

The chain uses TRBV27 and TRBJ1-6; 7 positions agree with TRBD1. CDR3 length: 14 amino acids. CDR1 and CDR2 from the germline V gene are MNHEY and SMNVEV (reference sequence). V lost 6 bases, J lost 4 bases, and 3 bases stayed unmatched. Here the CDR3 reads CASSRGSYNSPLHF. CDR3 bases: TGTGCCAGCAGCAGGGGGTCTTATAATTCACCCCTCCACTTT.

This sequence joins TRBV12-3 or TRBV12-4 and TRBJ1-2, with D perhaps TRBD1 (6 bases). The CDR3 spans 15 residues. Trimming shortened V by 5 bases and J by 4 bases, and 17 bases separated the two germline ends. The CDR3 coding sequence is TGTGCCAGCAGTGCCAGGGGCCCCTCTTCCTATGGCTACACCTTC. Translated: CASSARGPSSYGYTF.

V usage is TRBV7-2 and J usage is TRBJ2-5; D is possibly TRBD1 or TRBD2 (6 bases each). Germline CDR1 and CDR2: SGHTA and FQGNSA. This CDR3 has 17 amino acids. V was pared by 2 bases and J by 1 base, with 17 bases between. The CDR3 sequence: CASSLRGLAEFQETQYF. In nucleotides, the CDR3 is TGTGCCAGCAGCTTAAGGGGGTTAGCGGAGTTCCAAGAGACCCAGTACTTC.

CDR3 bases: TGTGCCAGCAGCCAGGGACAGGAAAACACCGGGGAGCTGTTTTTT. Encoded protein: CASSQGQENTGELFF. V usage is TRBV7-2 and J usage is TRBJ2-2; 8 bases align to TRBD1. Trimming cost V 5 bases and J 2 bases; bases outside gene matches: 4. Germline V lookup: CDR1 SGHTA, CDR2 FQGNSA. The CDR3 extends over 15 amino acids.

This clonotype was recorded a few times. V and J are TRBV24-1 and TRBJ1-1; D ambiguous. Germline assignment: CDR1 KGHDR and CDR2 SFDVKD. Deletions cut 5 bases from V and 0 bases from J, with 24 bases between. The CDR3 spans 19 residues. CDR3 residues: CATSVVRWTVVVVNTEAFF. The DNA of the CDR3 is TGTGCCACCAGTGTGGTTAGGTGGACGGTGGTTGTGGTGAACACTGAAGCTTTCTTT.

This chain links TRBV7-2 with TRBJ1-2; D is possibly TRBD1 (5 bases). The CDR3 loop spans 15 amino acids. Trimming shortened V by 3 bases and J by 5 bases, and 16 bases separated the two germline ends. Germline-derived CDR1 and CDR2 are SGHTA and FQGNSA. Here the CDR3 reads CASSLRQGAFYGYTF. CDR3 nucleotides: TGTGCCAGCAGCTTGAGGCAGGGCGCTTTTTATGGCTACACCTTC.